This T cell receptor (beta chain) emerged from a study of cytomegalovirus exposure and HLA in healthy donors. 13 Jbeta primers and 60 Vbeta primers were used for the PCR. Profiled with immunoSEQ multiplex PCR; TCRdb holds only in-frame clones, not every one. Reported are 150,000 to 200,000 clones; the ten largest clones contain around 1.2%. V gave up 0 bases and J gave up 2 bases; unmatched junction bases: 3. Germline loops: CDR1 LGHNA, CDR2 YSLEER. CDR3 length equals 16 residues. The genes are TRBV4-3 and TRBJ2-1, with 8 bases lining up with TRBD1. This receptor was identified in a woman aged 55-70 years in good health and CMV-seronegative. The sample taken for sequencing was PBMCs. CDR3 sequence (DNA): TGCGCCAGCAGCCAAGAGCAGGGGGCCACCTACAATGAGCAGTTCTTC. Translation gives CASSQEQGATYNEQFF.